The T cell receptor (beta chain) under discussion was sequenced for a study of Ad26.COV2.S vaccination and SARS-CoV-2 variants (dated by TCRdb to about 2021). As for the study more broadly: Vaccine-arm donors came from COV1001, a multicentre, randomized, double-blind, placebo-controlled phase I-IIa trial of Ad26.COV2.S in healthy adults. A total of roughly 32 samples were included in the TCR-sequenced set, comprising roughly 20 Ad26.COV2.S vaccine recipients, 5 placebo recipients and 8 SARS-CoV-2 convalescent individuals. Ad26.COV2.S was administered intramuscularly at 5 x 10^10 or 1 x 10^11 viral particles, either as a single shot or as two shots given 56 days apart. Participants in the trial were split at random into five groups of five each, receiving low-dose or high-dose Ad26.COV2.S once or twice, or else placebo on both occasions. TCRbeta repertoire sequencing was used to assess the specificity and breadth of SARS-CoV-2-reactive T cell receptors after Ad26.COV2.S vaccination. Blinding of investigators to trial group allocation was maintained during experiments and outcome assessment. What the research found in general, with its limitations: Substantial breadth of spike-specific CD8+ and CD4+ T cell responses was reported after vaccination. Comparing responses between vaccine doses or regimens was not something the study was powered to do. According to the authors, total T cell responses may have been underestimated by the TCR breadth and depth analyses. Spike-specific TCR breadth was higher in Ad26.COV2.S recipients than in placebo recipients (P = 0.0014). Non-spike TCR breadth was comparable between vaccine and placebo recipients, consistent with the vaccine containing only spike.

TCRbeta CDR3 regions were sequenced with the immunoSEQ Assay. After extraction, genomic DNA underwent amplification by bias-controlled multiplex PCR, followed by high-throughput sequencing. The study's own analysis went as follows. Collapsing and filtering of sequences were performed to quantify the absolute abundance of each unique TCRbeta CDR3 region. T cell fraction was estimated by normalization of TCRbeta template counts to usable DNA, with usable DNA being measured through amplification of reference genes present in all nucleated cells. Repertoire TCRs were annotated as SARS-CoV-2-specific by exact matching of V gene, CDR3 amino acid sequence and J gene to a known reactive TCR set. The reference SARS-CoV-2 TCR set came from MIRA and was filtered for enrichment in COVID-19-positive ImmuneCODE repertoires, removing public or cross-reactive TCRs. Drawing on the MIRA antigens, annotated TCRs were analysed further at the level of specific ORF or position within ORF. Breadth was defined as annotated unique rearrangements over total unique productive rearrangements; depth was the summed frequency of those rearrangements. Group comparisons of TCR breadth used two-sided Wilcoxon rank-sum tests. In TCRdb, the immuneACCESS table is reduced to in-frame sequences with V and J assigned. These tables do not hold every clone; where another copy was compared, an unresolved V gene accounts for under half, and the others remain unexplained. The V and J calls and the clone size are those of that table, but D and trimming were determined from the DNA. This sample comprises about 350,000 clones, about 86% of them detected only once. The ten largest clones capture about 10% of the sample.

In the paper's terms, the treatment or condition label means: some 20 received Ad26.COV2.S at low or high dose, single or two shots; about 5 received placebo; per-sample allocation not given. Repertoires of vaccine and placebo recipients were sequenced from samples collected on day 63 after the first injection. Between 29 July and 7 August 2020, Cohort 1b enrolled around 24 adults aged 18-55 years at one site in Boston, USA. As a vaccine, Ad26.COV2.S was a replication-incompetent adenovirus type 26 vector that expressed a prefusion-stabilized SARS-CoV-2 spike protein derived from the original Wuhan strain. With respect to this clone: Its antigen is unknown. No base quality information exists; no much larger clone differs at one position.

The CDR3 runs 17 amino acids, cysteine and phenylalanine included. The DNA shown is the 51-base CDR3, in frame from base 1. V and J lose 0 bases and 1 base, and a span of 16 bases separates them. Sequences SGDLS (CDR1) and YYNGEE (CDR2) are obtained from the germline V gene. The chain joins TRBV9 to TRBJ1-2; the D gene cannot be resolved reliably. This TCR derives from a person between 18 and 60 years old who received the Ad26.COV2.S COVID-19 vaccine or a placebo. The sequences come from peripheral blood, collected in a trial of Ad26.COV2.S vaccine versus placebo. The CDR3: CASSVAQVEVGNYGYTF. The nucleotides read TGTGCCAGCAGCGTAGCTCAAGTCGAAGTTGGTAACTATGGCTACACCTTC.